This entry lists 11 T cell receptor beta chains sequenced from one sample in a study of T cells in Graves' hyperthyroidism and ophthalmopathy. TCR beta CDR3 regions were amplified from RNA. The HTBI set primed first-round TCR CDR3 RT-PCR. TCRdb reprocessed the multiplex PCR reads via MiXCR and lists one record per CDR3 protein. The table lists approximately 640,000 distinct CDR3 sequences, over 40% of them singletons. The sequenced sample was peripheral blood or thyroid tissue (not recorded which). Receptors were obtained from an adult man with Graves' disease, either hyperthyroidism or ophthalmopathy (not recorded which).

About this clonotype itself: A much larger clonotype is one base distant, so this may be a read error. The chain links TRBV29-1 to TRBJ2-5; TRBD1 aligns across 7 bases. V gave up 4 bases and J gave up 3 bases; unmatched junction bases: 5. This CDR3 has 13 residues. Germline lookup yields CDR1 SQVTM and CDR2 ANQGSEA. CDR3 bases: TGCAGCGTTGCCCGGACAGGCGAAGAGACCCAGTACTTC. Amino acid sequence: CSVARTGEETQYF.

This clonotype was detected ten times or more. The rearrangement joins TRBV20-1 to TRBJ2-2; no reliable D call. Trimming removed 0 bases at V and 0 bases at J, with 5 bases between. The CDR3 sequence is 14 residues long. CDR1 and CDR2 (germline): DFQATT, SNEGSKA (reference sequence). The CDR3, as DNA: TGCAGTGCTAGAGATGGAGCGAACACCGGGGAGCTGTTTTTT. Amino acids: CSARDGANTGELFF.

This clonotype was seen at least ten times. The chain recombines TRBV7-9 with TRBJ2-7, with TRBD2 matching 13 bases. The ends lost 4 bases at V and 7 bases at J; junction bases unmatched: 4. Germline CDR1 reads SEHNR; CDR2 reads FQNEAQ (reference sequence). The CDR3 is 14 amino acids. This CDR3 is CASSSGLAGREQYF. CDR3 bases: TGTGCCAGCAGCTCGGGACTAGCGGGGCGAGAGCAGTACTTC.

V is TRBV19 and J is TRBJ1-3; D possibly corresponds to TRBD1 (6 bases). The V gene lost 7 bases and the J gene lost 2 bases, with 15 bases spanning the gap. The CDR3 loop spans 15 amino acids. Germline-derived CDR1 and CDR2 are LNHDA and SQIVND (reference sequence). The chain's CDR3 is CASTLQGSTGNTIYF. The CDR3 DNA is TGTGCCAGTACTCTACAGGGATCTACTGGAAACACCATATATTTT.

This CDR3 is CASSQDGDQHF. The CDR3 DNA reads as TGTGCCAGCAGCCAAGATGGGGACCAGCATTTT. The chain employs TRBV14 and TRBJ1-5; D is ambiguous. V dropped 0 bases and J dropped 12 bases, with 6 bases sitting between them. Germline CDR1 SGHDN, CDR2 FVKESK. This CDR3 is built from 11 residues.

This clonotype was detected ten times or more. The chain is built from TRBV19 and TRBJ1-6, with 9 bases fitting TRBD1. The CDR3 is made up of 15 amino acids. The germline gives CDR1 LNHDA, CDR2 SQIVND (reference sequence). Trimming at V came to 6 bases and at J to 10 bases, leaving 10 bases not matched to a gene. The CDR3 sequence: CASSYRGQGTSPLHF. CDR3 in DNA: TGTGCCAGTAGCTATCGGGGACAGGGTACATCACCCCTCCACTTT.

Turning to this clonotype: Since no conserved phenylalanine or tryptophan closes the CDR3, a read error is the likely cause. The limits of the CDR3 on the DNA are not certain, so only TCRdb's listed CDR3 is given. The V and J genes are TRBV10-3 and TRBJ1-6. Germline loops: CDR1 ENHRY, CDR2 SYGVKD. The CDR3 has 9 amino acids, counting both end residues. The chain's CDR3 is CAISDASHY.

This clonotype has a handful of counts. This chain links TRBV7-9 with TRBJ1-3, with D perhaps matching TRBD1 (6 bases). Germline V gene lookup returns CDR1 SEHNR and CDR2 FQNEAQ (reference sequence). The CDR3 contains 15 residues. V gave up 5 bases and J gave up 0 bases, with 11 bases separating them. CDR3 nucleotides: TGTGCCAGCAGCCGAGGGACATACTCTGGAAACACCATATATTTT. Its protein product is CASSRGTYSGNTIYF.

J is TRBJ1-4 and V is TRBV19; D is unresolved. The CDR3 is 15 amino acids. V was cut by 3 bases and J by 0 bases, with 8 bases left in between. Germline V gives CDR1 LNHDA, CDR2 SQIVND (reference sequence). In nucleotides, the CDR3 is TGTGCCAGTAGTATTCAGGTTGCAACTAATGAAAAACTGTTTTTT. Its protein product is CASSIQVATNEKLFF. Full variable domain (outside the CDR3, taken from reference TRBV19 and TRBJ1-4): DGGITQSPKYLFRKEGQNVTLSCEQNLNHDAMYWYRQDPGQGLRLIYYSQIVNDFQKGDIAEGYSVSREKKESFPLTVTSAQKNPTAFYLCASSIQVATNEKLFFGSGTQLSVL.

This clonotype appeared a single time. A read error may explain this, as a much larger clone is one base away. The gene calls are TRBV7-3 and TRBJ1-4; the D is unclear. V lost 2 bases and J lost 8, with 12 bases in between. CDR1 is SGHTA, CDR2 FQGTGA, per germline. The CDR3 covers 14 residues. In DNA form, the CDR3 reads TGTGCCAGCAGCTTAGAAGGGCCGGGGGAAAAACTGTTTTTT. This translates into CASSLEGPGEKLFF.

This clonotype was detected many times. The chain has TRBV24-1 and TRBJ2-2; TRBD1 agrees at 11 bases. Per germline, CDR1 KGHDR and CDR2 SFDVKD. J was trimmed by 4 bases and V by 9 bases; bases with no gene match: 0. CDR3 length equals 13 residues. CDR3 nucleotides: TGTGCCACCGGACAGGGGGCCACCGGGGAGCTGTTTTTT. Translating gives CATGQGATGELFF.